Reported below is one T cell receptor (beta chain). Its matching antigen is unknown. The sequenced fragment ends 3 residues before the CDR3 boundary, so the rest is inferred from the germline J gene. The sample is drawn from a study of T cells in women clearing cervical HPV infection. The study, taken as a whole, reports: Combining TCR richness with V gene abundances gave approximately 0.84 AUC.

Germline loops: CDR1 SNHLY, CDR2 FYNNEI. The CDR3 runs 15 residues. Only in-frame clones appear in the TCRdb table, and some are missing; sequencing was by immunoSEQ multiplex PCR. The clone table shows some 25,000 clones, with the ten largest holding 5% to 8.5%. Source material: blood buffy coat. V and J are TRBV2 and TRBJ1-2; D perhaps matches TRBD1 (6 bases). This TCR was sampled from a woman between 18 and 69 years old with a cervical HPV16 infection that either progressed to CIN3+ or cleared (not recorded which). The CDR3 protein is CASIEGGLATDTYTF. CDR3 bases read: TGTGCCAGCATCGAAGGGGGACTAGCTACAGATACC.